This TCR beta chain was sequenced in a study of cytotoxic CD8 clonotypes in ibrutinib-treated CLL. About the study: The average sample held roughly 250,000 productive templates and 96,000 or so productive rearrangements.

The assay was immunoSEQ multiplex PCR, and TCRdb's table has in-frame clones only and misses some. This sample has 150,000 to 200,000 clones; approximately 72% occur once, and the top ten carry 13%. Roughly 2.1 micrograms of genomic DNA came from cryopreserved PBMCs for TCR beta libraries. This clone occurred many times. Its antigen remains unidentified. This CDR3 is built from 12 residues. Germline V lookup: CDR1 SNHLY, CDR2 FYNNEI. With 4 bases removed from V and 4 bases from J, the gap between germline ends came to 5 bases. Whole-study findings and limits: Clonality rose at ibrutinib response and fell back toward baseline at progression. The study found baseline clonality above age-matched healthy donors, tracking circulating CD8+ T-cell counts.

The V gene is TRBV2, the J gene TRBJ1-5; D is undetermined. This sequence was found in a human donor with chronic lymphocytic leukemia. The source was PBMCs, collected after 24 months of ibrutinib treatment. Written as DNA, the CDR3 is TGTGCCAGCAGTGGACCGAATCAGCCCCAGCATTTT. This encodes CASSGPNQPQHF.